These 20 T cell receptor beta chains share one sample of origin, sequenced in a study of multiple sclerosis patients with progressive multifocal leukoencephalopathy. Time point reported: 5 to 6 months of natalizumab therapy. Only in-frame clones appear in the TCRdb table, and some are missing; sequencing was by immunoSEQ multiplex PCR. Altogether some 30,000 clones are present, around nine tenths being singletons, with the ten largest covering 1.5%. Sequencing was performed on PBMCs, taken from a patient treated with natalizumab. All receptors derive from a human donor with multiple sclerosis.

J is TRBJ2-3 and V is TRBV7-6; 9 nucleotides match TRBD1. Germline V gene data show CDR1 as SGHVS and CDR2 as FNYEAQ. This CDR3 comprises 17 residues. Trimming cost V 5 bases and J 5 bases; bases outside gene matches: 14. The CDR3 spells CASSQYLGQGKEDTQYF. The CDR3 DNA follows: TGTGCCAGCAGCCAGTACCTCGGACAGGGGAAAGAAGATACGCAGTATTTT.

The rearrangement uses TRBV2 and TRBJ2-2; D unclear. Germline V gene lookup returns CDR1 SNHLY and CDR2 FYNNEI. Trimming cost V 10 bases and J 0 bases, with 15 bases left between them. The CDR3 is 15 amino acids. The CDR3 DNA reads TGTGCCATCTACCTGGGTTCCTCGAACACCGGGGAGCTGTTTTTT. It yields the protein CAIYLGSSNTGELFF.

The chain joins TRBV5-1 to TRBJ1-1, with a possible D match to TRBD1 (6 bases). The V and J ends lost 2 bases and 8 bases respectively, with 13 bases between them. The germline V gene encodes CDR1 SGHRS and CDR2 YFSETQ. This CDR3 is 13 amino acids long. This chain's CDR3 is CASSFPPDREAFF. The CDR3 DNA reads TGCGCCAGCAGCTTCCCGCCTGACAGGGAAGCTTTCTTT. The full variable domain, with the rest looked up from reference TRBV5-1 and TRBJ1-1, is KAGVTQTPRYLIKTRGQQVTLSCSPISGHRSVSWYQQTPGQGLQFLFEYFSETQRNKGNFPGRFSGRQFSNSRSEMNVSTLELGDSALYLCASSFPPDREAFFGQGTRLTVV.

The rearrangement joins TRBV4-1 to TRBJ1-2; D gene ambiguous. Trimming pared 0 bases from V and 5 bases from J, leaving 7 bases between. The V gene's germline CDR1 is MGHRA and CDR2 YSYEKL. The CDR3 is made up of 13 amino acids. CDR3: CASSQDNLYGYTF. CDR3 bases: TGCGCCAGCAGCCAAGATAACCTTTATGGCTACACCTTC.

This clone has just one count. The rearrangement uses TRBV7-3 and TRBJ2-5; a possible D gene is TRBD2 (6 bases). Germline CDR1 SGHTA, CDR2 FQGTGA. The CDR3 covers 15 residues. Trimming shortened V by 6 bases and J by 3 bases, and 17 bases separated the two germline ends. CDR3 in amino acids: CASSIGGGVKETQYF. Written as DNA, the CDR3 is TGTGCCAGCAGTATAGGTGGCGGGGTGAAAGAGACCCAGTACTTC.

This chain connects TRBV19 to TRBJ1-1; the D gene is possibly TRBD1 (5 bases). V lost 3 bases and J lost 0, with 14 bases in between. From germline, CDR1 is LNHDA and CDR2 SQIVND (reference sequence). The CDR3 contains 16 residues. The CDR3 coding sequence is TGTGCCAGTAGTATGGGAAGGGGTTCGATGAACACTGAAGCTTTCTTT. Its protein product is CASSMGRGSMNTEAFF.

The chain combines TRBV7-2 with TRBJ1-4; D is undetermined. Trimming pared 3 bases from V and 4 bases from J, leaving 9 bases between. The CDR3 has 14 residues. Germline CDR1 and CDR2: SGHTA and FQGNSA. CDR3 coding DNA: TGTGCCAGCAGCTTCCCGGGATTTAATGAAAAACTGTTTTTT. It codes for CASSFPGFNEKLFF.

J is TRBJ1-1 and V is TRBV9; D remains unclear. Per germline, CDR1 SGDLS and CDR2 YYNGEE. The V and J ends lost 0 bases and 2 bases respectively, with 14 bases between them. This CDR3 has 16 amino acids. The CDR3 here is CASSVGGGEINTEAFF. The DNA for the CDR3 is TGTGCCAGCAGCGTAGGCGGAGGAGAGATTAACACTGAAGCTTTCTTT.

The rearrangement uses TRBV25-1 and TRBJ2-7; D ambiguous. CDR1 and CDR2 (germline): MGHDK, SYGVNS. CDR3 length equals 14 residues. Trimming removed 3 bases from V and 2 bases from J, with 11 bases in between. The CDR3 DNA reads TGTGCCAGCAGTGATTCGGGTTTTCCCTACGAGCAGTACTTC. This sequence encodes CASSDSGFPYEQYF.

The chain links TRBV23-1 to TRBJ1-2; D unclear. TRBV23-1 is treated as an ORF (open reading frame) with a function not yet certain. Trimming stripped 10 bases from V and 6 bases from J, with 18 bases between. This CDR3 is 13 amino acids long. The CDR3 DNA is TGCGCCACCCAAGCGGGAGAGGAGGATGGCTACACCTTC. The encoded protein is CATQAGEEDGYTF.

The rearrangement joins TRBV28 to TRBJ2-5, with TRBD1 matching 7 bases. The CDR3 is made up of 15 amino acids. In germline, CDR1 is MDHEN, CDR2 SYDVKM. J gave up 4 bases and V 5 bases, and 10 bases lay outside the gene matches. For the CDR3, the DNA is TGTGCCAGCAGTCCGTCGACAGGGTGGGGAGAGACCCAGTACTTC. This encodes CASSPSTGWGETQYF.

This chain connects TRBV10-3 to TRBJ1-2, with 9 bases aligning to TRBD1. The CDR3 totals 15 residues. V dropped 2 bases and J dropped 8; count of bases not matched to a gene: 9. The germline CDR1 and CDR2 sequences are ENHRY and SYGVKD. The CDR3 DNA is TGTGCCATCAGTGAGACCCCACAGGGGGCGGGAGGCTACACCTTC. This encodes CAISETPQGAGGYTF.

The chain recombines TRBV15 with TRBJ1-1, with D unresolved. Germline-derived CDR1 and CDR2 are LNHNV and YYDKDF (reference sequence). V lost 0 bases, J lost 1 base, and 6 bases lay in between. The CDR3 totals 14 residues. CDR3 DNA: TGTGCCACCAGCAGAGATATCGGGAACACTGAAGCTTTCTTT. This codes for CATSRDIGNTEAFF.

This clone was observed once. The CDR3 DNA follows: TGTGCCAGCTCACCACGGGACTTAAACTCTGGAAACACCATATATTTT. Amino acid sequence: CASSPRDLNSGNTIYF. The rearrangement joins TRBV18 to TRBJ1-3, with a possible D match to TRBD1 (5 bases). This CDR3 region has 16 residues. Trimming took off 1 base at V and 0 bases at J, with 10 bases between the two ends. From germline, CDR1 is KGHSH and CDR2 LQKENI.

This chain's CDR3 is CASSYHTFGYGYTF. The CDR3 nucleotides read TGTGCCAGCAGTTACCACACCTTCGGCTATGGCTACACCTTC. This chain uses TRBV6-5 with TRBJ1-2; D gene unclear. Per germline, CDR1 MNHEY and CDR2 SVGAGI. The CDR3 has 14 residues. V lost 2 bases, J lost 4 bases, and 11 bases lay in between.

The rearrangement links TRBV5-1 to TRBJ1-1, with 8 bases that match TRBD1. There are 16 residues in the CDR3. V was clipped by 3 bases and J by 0 bases; unmatched bases: 7. Germline V CDR1 and CDR2: SGHRS, YFSETQ. CDR3 region: CASSSLDRGLNTEAFF. The CDR3 bases are TGCGCCAGCAGCTCACTCGACAGGGGCCTGAACACTGAAGCTTTCTTT.

The chain is built from TRBV7-9 and TRBJ2-1; weak D call: TRBD2 (6 bases). Trimming left V 0 bases short and J 9 bases short, with 15 bases between. Germline CDR1 is SEHNR and CDR2 is FQNEAQ (reference sequence). CDR3 length: 15 amino acids. DNA of the CDR3: TGTGCCAGCAGCTTAGCGGACATATTTAGCGGTGAGCAGTTCTTC. This codes for CASSLADIFSGEQFF.

The V gene is TRBV7-2, the J gene TRBJ2-7; tentatively, D is TRBD1 (6 bases). V was clipped by 2 bases and J by 5 bases, with 13 bases between them. Germline assignment: CDR1 SGHTA and CDR2 FQGNSA. The CDR3 contains 14 residues. The CDR3 loop is CASSLSQGSNEQYF. As DNA, the CDR3 is TGTGCCAGCAGCTTAAGTCAGGGGTCGAACGAGCAGTACTTC. The full variable domain, in which reference TRBV7-2 and TRBJ2-7 provide the parts outside the CDR3, is GAGVSQSPSNKVTEKGKDVELRCDPISGHTALYWYRQSLGQGLEFLIYFQGNSAPDKSGLPSDRFSAERTGGSVSTLTIQRTQQEDSAVYLCASSLSQGSNEQYFGPGTRLTVT.

About this clone: One junction end does not reproduce the germline sequence, and a read error may be involved. J is TRBJ2-2 and V is TRBV19; perhaps TRBD2 as D (6 bases). From germline, CDR1 is LNHDA and CDR2 SQIVND (reference sequence). The CDR3 is 13 amino acids. Here the CDR3 reads CASGGILTEELFF. The DNA for the CDR3 is TGTGCCAGTGGGGGGATCCTCACCGAGGAGCTGTTTTTT.

The V gene is TRBV7-2, the J gene TRBJ2-1, with 8 bases aligning to TRBD2. The CDR3 covers 16 residues. Germline assignment: CDR1 SGHTA and CDR2 FQGNSA. V lost 1 base and J lost 4; bases outside the gene matches: 6. The CDR3 here is CASSLDWRGEYNEQFF. The CDR3 DNA reads as TGTGCCAGCAGCTTAGACTGGCGGGGGGAATACAATGAGCAGTTCTTC.